This T cell receptor beta chain was observed in a study of cytomegalovirus exposure and HLA in healthy donors. Study observations and caveats: The authors later linked a missense DCLRE1C variant to TCR beta V- and J-gene trimming.

PCR involved 60 Vbeta and 13 Jbeta primers. Assay: immunoSEQ multiplex PCR; the TCRdb copy retains only in-frame clones and omits some. The sample holds about 200,000 clones, approximately 85% seen once. As for this clone: The antigen is not known.

Per germline, CDR1 LNHNV and CDR2 YYDKDF (reference sequence). Trimming cost V 5 bases and J 4 bases; bases outside gene matches: 4. This CDR3 comprises 15 residues. Sequencing was carried out using PBMCs. J is TRBJ2-7 and V is TRBV15; 14 bases are a match to TRBD2. The receptor comes from a woman aged 45-65 years in good health and CMV-seronegative. The CDR3 spells CATSGGTSGSYEQYF. The CDR3 nucleotides read TGTGCCACCAGCGGGGGGACTAGCGGGAGTTACGAGCAGTACTTC.